This T cell receptor (beta chain) emerged from a study of Ad26.COV2.S vaccination and SARS-CoV-2 variants. Sequencing was performed with immunoSEQ multiplex PCR; in TCRdb, only in-frame clones are kept and a portion is missing. The sample records 300,000 to 400,000 clones, roughly 89% being singletons. Treatment in this sample: 15 to 20 received Ad26.COV2.S at low or high dose, single or two shots; about 5 received placebo; per-sample allocation not given. Sampling took place 63 days after the first vaccine or placebo injection. The origin of this receptor is a person aged 18 to 59 who received the Ad26.COV2.S COVID-19 vaccine or a placebo. This sample comprised peripheral blood, obtained in a trial of Ad26.COV2.S vaccine versus placebo.

The CDR3 region is CASSPLDSTNEQYF. CDR3 DNA sequence: TGTGCCAGCTCACCCCTCGACAGTACTAACGAGCAGTACTTC. The chain is built from TRBV18 and TRBJ2-7; tentatively, D is TRBD1 (5 bases). The V and J ends lost 3 bases and 5 bases respectively, with 14 bases between them. This CDR3 is built from 14 residues. Germline CDR1 KGHSH, CDR2 LQKENI.